This passage covers 9 T cell receptor beta chains from one sample sequenced in a study of blood T cell repertoires in COVID-19. Method: immunoSEQ multiplex PCR; TCRdb's copy keeps in-frame clones and lacks some. The repertoire holds about 230,000 clones, with more than 70% as singletons. Sequenced sample: peripheral blood. These receptors all stem from a man at least 80 years old with acute or convalescent COVID-19.

This chain links TRBV5-4 with TRBJ2-6; the D gene is possibly TRBD2 (5 bases). The CDR3 covers 16 residues. Germline CDR1 SGHNT, CDR2 YYREEE (reference sequence). Trimming removed 4 bases at V and 4 bases at J, with 15 bases between. The CDR3 nucleotides read TGTGCCAGCAGCCGCGGGCCGAGCGAAGGGGCCAACGTCCTGACTTTC. Amino acid sequence: CASSRGPSEGANVLTF.

This clone was detected only once. The chain joins TRBV28 to TRBJ2-2; TRBD2 agrees at 7 bases. Germline lookup yields CDR1 MDHEN and CDR2 SYDVKM. The CDR3 has 17 amino acids. Germline trimming cut 3 bases from V and 4 bases from J; bases unmatched to any gene: 11. The CDR3 spells CASSLPLAWGGTGELFF. Here the CDR3 DNA reads TGTGCCAGCAGTTTGCCTCTTGCGTGGGGGGGCACCGGGGAGCTGTTTTTT.

The chain combines TRBV5-1 with TRBJ2-3; 13 nucleotides match TRBD2. This CDR3 comprises 18 residues. The germline CDR1 and CDR2 sequences are SGHRS and YFSETQ. V shed 3 bases, J shed 0 bases, and the junction held 7 bases outside the gene matches. CDR3: CASSSRTSGGPSTDTQYF. The CDR3 bases are TGCGCCAGCAGCTCAAGGACTAGCGGGGGCCCTAGCACAGATACGCAGTATTTT.

The gene calls are TRBV28 and TRBJ2-2, with D hard to call. Germline CDR1 reads MDHEN; CDR2 reads SYDVKM. The CDR3 loop spans 12 amino acids. CDR3 DNA: TGTGCGTGTGAGTCGGTCACCGGGGAGCTGTTTTTT. Residues: CACESVTGELFF.

This clone was seen more than once but under ten times. The V gene is TRBV2, the J gene TRBJ1-5, with 7 bases that match TRBD1. CDR3 length equals 15 residues. V dropped 10 bases and J dropped 1; count of bases not matched to a gene: 10. CDR1 SNHLY and CDR2 FYNNEI come from the germline V gene. The CDR3 region is CATRQGDLSNQPQHF. In DNA, the CDR3 is TGTGCCACCAGACAGGGTGATCTGAGCAATCAGCCCCAGCATTTT.

The chain has TRBV10-2 and TRBJ1-5; TRBD1 agrees at 8 bases. CDR3 size: 15 residues. Germline CDR1 and CDR2: WSHSY and SAAADI. J lost 3 bases, V lost 6 bases, and 7 bases had no gene match. CDR3 DNA sequence: TGCGCCAGCAGGAGGACAGGGCAGGTCAATCAGCCCCAGCATTTT. Protein: CASRRTGQVNQPQHF.

The chain employs TRBV11-2 and TRBJ2-3; D is unclear. This CDR3 is built from 14 residues. Germline loops: CDR1 SGHAT, CDR2 FQNNGV. The V gene lost 1 base and the J gene lost 4 bases, with 9 bases spanning the gap. CDR3 amino acids: CASSLALAADTQYF. In DNA form, the CDR3 reads TGTGCCAGCAGCTTAGCCCTCGCGGCAGATACGCAGTATTTT.

This clone appeared a single time. The chain couples TRBV12-3 or TRBV12-4 to TRBJ2-2; a weak D match, TRBD1 (5 bases). The CDR3 has 12 amino acids. Trimming took 3 bases from V and 6 from J, leaving 5 bases between them. The CDR3 is CASSLTAGELFF. The CDR3 DNA reads TGTGCCAGCAGTTTGACAGCCGGGGAGCTGTTTTTT.

The rearrangement uses TRBV6-4 and TRBJ2-1; perhaps TRBD1 as D (5 bases). CDR3 length: 14 amino acids. Per the germline V gene, CDR1 is MRHNA and CDR2 is SNTAGT. V was clipped by 5 bases and J by 3 bases, with 11 bases between them. CDR3: CASSRTMNYNEQFF. For the CDR3, the DNA is TGTGCCAGCAGTCGGACAATGAACTACAATGAGCAGTTCTTC.